This entry lists 21 T cell receptor beta chains sequenced from one sample in a study of blood T cell repertoires in COVID-19. Sequencing used immunoSEQ multiplex PCR; TCRdb keeps in-frame clones, though not all of them. In the table there are about 110,000 clones, 85% of which are singletons. Sample: peripheral blood. The receptors were sampled from a middle-aged man with acute or convalescent COVID-19.

This sequence joins TRBV30 and TRBJ1-3, with D unresolved. V was clipped by 7 bases and J by 0 bases, with 13 bases between them. This CDR3 has 14 residues. Per the germline V gene, CDR1 is GTSNPN and CDR2 is SVGIG (reference sequence). In DNA form, the CDR3 reads TGTGCCTTTGCGCTGCGGTTCTCTGGAAACACCATATATTTT. This gives the protein CAFALRFSGNTIYF.

The J gene is TRBJ2-2, the V gene TRBV19; TRBD2 is a possible D gene (5 bases). The CDR3 length is 14 residues. Trimming cost V 8 bases and J 4 bases, with 14 bases left between them. Germline V gene lookup returns CDR1 LNHDA and CDR2 SQIVND (reference sequence). This CDR3 reads CASCADWTTGELFF. In nucleotides, the CDR3 is TGTGCCAGTTGCGCGGACTGGACCACCGGGGAGCTGTTTTTT.

This chain uses TRBV2 with TRBJ2-7; 10 nucleotides align to TRBD2. The CDR3 covers 14 residues. Germline lookup yields CDR1 SNHLY and CDR2 FYNNEI. The V segment lost 6 bases and the J segment 3 bases; nucleotides outside the gene matches: 5. For the CDR3, the DNA is TGTGCCAGCAGGCTAGCGGGGGCCATCTACGAGCAGTACTTC. It specifies CASRLAGAIYEQYF.

Remarks on this clone: One end of the junction does not line up with germline, which may come from a read error. The chain employs TRBV7-7 and TRBJ2-5; D unclear. The germline CDR1 and CDR2 sequences are SSHAT and FNYEAQ (reference sequence). The CDR3 consists of 15 residues. The CDR3 loop reads CASSRRIAQSETQYF. The CDR3 DNA is TGTGCTAGCAGCCGGCGGATAGCCCAATCGGAGACCCAGTACTTC.

The J gene is TRBJ2-7, the V gene TRBV2, with 8 bases fitting TRBD1. In germline, CDR1 is SNHLY, CDR2 FYNNEI. The CDR3 runs 17 residues. Germline trimming cut 1 base from V and 1 base from J; bases unmatched to any gene: 9. The CDR3, as DNA: TGTGCCAGCAGTGAAGTTGACAGGGGCTACTTTTCCTACGAGCAGTACTTC. Translated, it gives CASSEVDRGYFSYEQYF.

The rearrangement links TRBV29-1 to TRBJ2-5, with a possible D match to TRBD2 (6 bases). Germline values: CDR1 SQVTM, CDR2 ANQGSEA. V gave up 4 bases and J gave up 7 bases, with 16 bases separating them. The CDR3 totals 13 residues. Written as DNA, the CDR3 is TGCAGCGTTGTGGGACGGAGGGGCAGGACCCAGTACTTC. Translated, it gives CSVVGRRGRTQYF. Filled out from reference TRBV29-1 and TRBJ2-5, the complete variable domain reads SAVISQKPSRDICQRGTSLTIQCQVDSQVTMMFWYRQQPGQSLTLIATANQGSEATYESGFVIDKFPISRPNLTFSTLTVSNMSPEDSSIYLCSVVGRRGRTQYFGPGTRLLVL.

The gene calls are TRBV6-1 and TRBJ1-4; 8 bases agree with TRBD1. The V and J ends lost 1 base and 7 bases, in that order; junction bases with no gene match: 2. The CDR3 spans 14 residues. Germline V gene data show CDR1 as MNHNS and CDR2 as SASEGT. The CDR3 spells CASSEGTGSEKLFF. CDR3 DNA: TGTGCCAGCAGTGAAGGGACAGGGAGTGAAAAACTGTTTTTT.

V is TRBV6-1 and J is TRBJ2-7; a weak D match, TRBD1 (5 bases). Germline CDR1 is MNHNS and CDR2 is SASEGT. The CDR3 length is 15 residues. Deletions cut 2 bases from V and 1 base from J, with 12 bases between. CDR3 coding DNA: TGTGCCAGCAGTGAACTATGGCAGGGATCCTACGAGCAGTACTTC. Translated, it gives CASSELWQGSYEQYF.

J is TRBJ2-5 and V is TRBV5-4; 8 nucleotides agree with TRBD2. CDR1 is SGHNT and CDR2 is YYREEE in the germline V gene (reference sequence). The CDR3 consists of 17 residues. V lost 1 base, J lost 7 bases, and 15 bases stayed unmatched. CDR3 in DNA: TGTGCCAGCAGCTTGACGACTAGCGCGGGCGAAATTTGGACCCAGTACTTC. Protein product: CASSLTTSAGEIWTQYF.

The chain is built from TRBV28 and TRBJ2-1; maybe TRBD1 (5 bases). The V gene lost 0 bases and the J gene lost 10 bases, with 13 bases spanning the gap. There are 14 residues in the CDR3. CDR1 and CDR2 from the germline V gene are MDHEN and SYDVKM. This chain's CDR3 is CASSLWGRYSEQFF. As DNA, the CDR3 is TGTGCCAGCAGTTTATGGGGGCGTTACAGCGAGCAGTTCTTC. Combining the CDR3 with reference TRBV28 and TRBJ2-1 gives the whole variable domain DVKVTQSSRYLVKRTGEKVFLECVQDMDHENMFWYRQDPGLGLRLIYFSYDVKMKEKGDIPEGYSVSREKKERFSLILESASTNQTSMYLCASSLWGRYSEQFFGPGTRLTVL.

The gene calls are TRBV9 and TRBJ2-2; 9 nucleotides match TRBD1. The CDR3 runs to 18 residues. CDR1 SGDLS and CDR2 YYNGEE come from the germline V gene. The trim removed 3 bases at V and 1 base at J, leaving 10 bases unmatched. CDR3 loop: CASSDTLRDRVNTGELFF. CDR3 nucleotide sequence: TGTGCCAGCAGCGACACCCTAAGGGACAGGGTGAACACCGGGGAGCTGTTTTTT.

This chain links TRBV7-6 with TRBJ2-1; 12 bases are a match to TRBD2. CDR1 is SGHVS, CDR2 FNYEAQ, per germline. The CDR3 sequence is 15 residues long. The trim removed 5 bases at V and 6 bases at J, leaving 5 bases unmatched. DNA of the CDR3: TGTGCCAGCAGCGGCCTAGCGGGGGGGCCCAATGAGCAGTTCTTC. Translated: CASSGLAGGPNEQFF.

The rearrangement joins TRBV11-1 to TRBJ1-6; tentative D call: TRBD1 (5 bases). The CDR3 runs to 15 residues. Germline V gene lookup returns CDR1 SGHAT and CDR2 FQDESV (reference sequence). Trimming removed 1 base at V and 4 bases at J, with 8 bases between. CDR3 in amino acids: CASSLGGHYNSPLHF. CDR3 DNA: TGTGCCAGCAGCTTAGGAGGACATTATAATTCACCCCTCCACTTT. The entire variable domain, with the rest obtained from reference TRBV11-1 and TRBJ1-6, is as follows: EAEVAQSPRYKITEKSQAVAFWCDPISGHATLYWYRQILGQGPELLVQFQDESVVDDSQLPKDRFSAERLKGVDSTLKIQPAELGDSAMYLCASSLGGHYNSPLHFGNGTRLTVT.

This chain joins TRBV10-1 and TRBJ1-1; D unclear. Per the germline V gene, CDR1 is WNHNN and CDR2 is SYGVQD (reference sequence). The CDR3 contains 15 residues. The V gene lost 6 bases and the J gene lost 0 bases, with 14 bases spanning the gap. CDR3 DNA sequence: TGCGCCAGCAGCGCGGACGGGAACTTGAACACTGAAGCTTTCTTT. Translated, it gives CASSADGNLNTEAFF.

The chain couples TRBV10-1 to TRBJ2-7; TRBD1 is a possible D gene (6 bases). V was cut by 10 bases and J by 12 bases, with 16 bases left in between. Germline V gene sequence: CDR1 WNHNN, CDR2 SYGVQD (reference sequence). CDR3 length equals 10 residues. CDR3 bases: TGCGCCACGGGACATTCTTTGATGTACTTC. It specifies CATGHSLMYF.

The chain recombines TRBV11-2 with TRBJ1-2; no firm D call. The CDR3 is made up of 15 amino acids. Germline values: CDR1 SGHAT, CDR2 FQNNGV. V lost 5 bases, J lost 7 bases, and 20 bases lay in between. Here the CDR3 reads CASSRWEGGISGYTF. CDR3 DNA: TGTGCCAGCAGCCGGTGGGAGGGAGGGATAAGTGGCTACACCTTC.

This chain uses TRBV2 with TRBJ2-2; 7 nucleotides match TRBD1. Germline CDR1 and CDR2: SNHLY and FYNNEI. The CDR3 consists of 14 residues. With 9 bases clipped from V and 4 bases from J, the junction kept 8 bases outside the gene matches. The CDR3, as DNA: TGTGCCAGTAAGACAGGGAGAGGCACCGGGGAGCTGTTTTTT. Protein: CASKTGRGTGELFF.

There are a few counts of this clone. This chain connects TRBV6-6 to TRBJ1-6; D remains unclear. The CDR3 consists of 15 residues. Germline lookup yields CDR1 MNHNY and CDR2 SVGAGI (reference sequence). Trimming removed 5 bases at V and 7 bases at J, with 15 bases between. For the CDR3, the DNA is TGTGCCAGCAGTCCTTCGGCGGTCCCGAATTCACCCCTCCACTTT. This sequence encodes CASSPSAVPNSPLHF.

CDR3 region: CASSQDSNRGTEAFF. The CDR3 bases are TGTGCCAGCAGCCAAGATAGCAACAGGGGAACTGAAGCTTTCTTT. V and J are TRBV3-1 (or the pseudogene TRBV3-2) and TRBJ1-1; 7 positions agree with TRBD1. The germline V gene has CDR1 LGHDT and CDR2 YNNKEL (reference sequence). The length of the CDR3 is 15 residues. The V gene end was trimmed by 0 bases and the J gene end by 5 bases; junction bases not matched to a gene: 6.

The sample holds a few counts of this clone. This chain connects TRBV6-5 to TRBJ1-2; 7 bases match TRBD1. Trimming cost V 4 bases and J 5 bases; bases outside gene matches: 10. The CDR3 length is 15 residues. Germline V gene lookup returns CDR1 MNHEY and CDR2 SVGAGI. Written as DNA, the CDR3 is TGTGCCAGCAGTTCTGCTACGACAGGGAGATATGGCTACACCTTC. It yields the protein CASSSATTGRYGYTF.

The J gene is TRBJ2-6, the V gene TRBV7-7, with TRBD1 matching 8 bases. The germline V gene has CDR1 SSHAT and CDR2 FNYEAQ (reference sequence). This CDR3 region has 16 residues. CDR3 sequence: CASGGQGSSGANVLTF. In nucleotides, the CDR3 is TGTGCTAGCGGAGGACAGGGTTCGTCTGGGGCCAACGTCCTGACTTTC.